This T cell receptor (beta chain) is drawn from a study of CD8 T cells in Susac syndrome. Turning to the study itself: Active disease was present in about six of the sequenced Susac syndrome patients, and remission in about eight. Blood was drawn from patients with Susac syndrome. At that point, they were therapy-naive, on corticosteroids, or on intravenous immunoglobulin alone.

Germline lookup yields CDR1 SGHVS and CDR2 FQNEAQ. The CDR3 contains 15 residues. With 2 bases clipped from V and 10 bases from J, the junction kept 8 bases outside the gene matches. After extraction with the RNeasy kit, about 0.5 to 1 ug of the RNA was reverse transcribed using random hexamers. Each CDR3 protein gets one entry after TCRdb re-called the immunoSEQ multiplex PCR reads with MiXCR. The profile shows approximately 190,000 distinct CDR3 sequences, more than 85% of them singletons. This chain links TRBV7-8 with TRBJ2-1; 10 bases align to TRBD2. This sequence originates from a human donor with Susac syndrome. The sequenced sample consisted of CD4+ T cells from PBMCs. Here the CDR3 DNA reads TGTGCCAGCAGCTTAAGGCTAGCGGGAGCAGGGGAGCAGTTCTTC. It yields the protein CASSLRLAGAGEQFF.